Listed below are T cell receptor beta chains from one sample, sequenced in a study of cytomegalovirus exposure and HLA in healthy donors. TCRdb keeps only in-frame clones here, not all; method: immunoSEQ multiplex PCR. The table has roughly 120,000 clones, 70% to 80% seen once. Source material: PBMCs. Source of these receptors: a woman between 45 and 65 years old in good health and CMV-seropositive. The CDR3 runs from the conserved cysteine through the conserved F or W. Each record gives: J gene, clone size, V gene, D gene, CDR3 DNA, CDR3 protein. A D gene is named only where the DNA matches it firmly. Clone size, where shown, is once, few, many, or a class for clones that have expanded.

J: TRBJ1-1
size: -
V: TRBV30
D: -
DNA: TGTGCCTGGAGTGCGCTAGGACGGGGAACAAGTTGGTGGCCTGAAGCTTTCTTT
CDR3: CAWSALGRGTSWWPEAFF

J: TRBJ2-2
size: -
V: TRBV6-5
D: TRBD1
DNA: TGTGCCAGCAGCCCTGTGACAGGGGTCACCGGGGAGCTGTTTTTT
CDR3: CASSPVTGVTGELFF

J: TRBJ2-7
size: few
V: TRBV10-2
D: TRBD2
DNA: TGCGCCAGCAGTGCTATACTAGCGGGGGGTAACGAGCAGTACTTC
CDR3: CASSAILAGGNEQYF

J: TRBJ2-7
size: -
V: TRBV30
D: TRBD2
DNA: TGTGCCTGGAGTTCAGGACTAGCGGGACCCCACGAGCAGTACTTC
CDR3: CAWSSGLAGPHEQYF

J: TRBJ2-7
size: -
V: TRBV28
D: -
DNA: TGTGCCAGCAGTTTAGGGGGGACCTACGAGCAGTACTTC
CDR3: CASSLGGTYEQYF

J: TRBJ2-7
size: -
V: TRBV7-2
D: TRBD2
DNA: TGTGCCAGCAGACGCCCGGGCGGGAGTAGTCACGAGCAGTACTTC
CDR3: CASRRPGGSSHEQYF

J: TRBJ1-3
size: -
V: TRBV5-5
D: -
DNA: TGTGCCAGCAGCGATCGGTTAGGGGCTGCTGGAAACACCATATATTTT
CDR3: CASSDRLGAAGNTIYF

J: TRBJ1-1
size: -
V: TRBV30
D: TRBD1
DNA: TGTGCCTGGGGGGGACAGGGAGGTACTGAAGCTTTCTTT
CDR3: CAWGGQGGTEAFF

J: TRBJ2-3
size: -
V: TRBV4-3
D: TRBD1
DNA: TGCGCCAGCAGCACCCTCCTACCGGGACAGGGGGCTGGAGATACGCAGTATTTT
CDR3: CASSTLLPGQGAGDTQYF

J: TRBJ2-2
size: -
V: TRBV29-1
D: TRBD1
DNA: TGCAGCGGACAGGGGACCGGGGAGCTGTTTTTT
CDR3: CSGQGTGELFF

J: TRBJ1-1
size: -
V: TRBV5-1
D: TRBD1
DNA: TGCGCCAGCAGCTACGGAGGGACAGGGGGCACTGAAGCTTTCTTT
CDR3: CASSYGGTGGTEAFF

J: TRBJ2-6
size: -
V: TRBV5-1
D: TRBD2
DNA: TGCGCCAGCAGCACCAGCGGGAGGAGCTCTGGGGCCAACGTCCTGACTTTC
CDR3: CASSTSGRSSGANVLTF

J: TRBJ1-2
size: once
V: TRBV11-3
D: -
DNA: TGTGCCAGCAGCTTAGCGGGCTATGGCTACACCTTC
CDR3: CASSLAGYGYTF

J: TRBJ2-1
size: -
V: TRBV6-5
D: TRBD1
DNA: TGTGCCAGCAGTTACTCGTTCGGGACAGGGGTTAATGAGCAGTTCTTC
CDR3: CASSYSFGTGVNEQFF

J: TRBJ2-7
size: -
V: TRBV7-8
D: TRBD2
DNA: TGTGCCAGCAGCTTAGGGCCGCGGGGGGGCTACGAGCAGTACTTC
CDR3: CASSLGPRGGYEQYF

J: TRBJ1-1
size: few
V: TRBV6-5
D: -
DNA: TGTGCCAGCAGTTACACCGGGCAGGGTGGAAGGACTGAAGCTTTCTTT
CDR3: CASSYTGQGGRTEAFF

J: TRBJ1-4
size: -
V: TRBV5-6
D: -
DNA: TGTGCCAGCAGCTTACGGGCGGGGGCTAATGAAAAACTGTTTTTT
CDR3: CASSLRAGANEKLFF

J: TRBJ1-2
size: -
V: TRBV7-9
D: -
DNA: TGTGCCAGCAGCCTCAGTGCCGCTGCCTATGGCTACACCTTC
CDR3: CASSLSAAAYGYTF

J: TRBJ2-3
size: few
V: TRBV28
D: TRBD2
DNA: TGTGCCAGCAGCGACCCCGGGACTAGCTCTATAGATACGCAGTATTTT
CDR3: CASSDPGTSSIDTQYF

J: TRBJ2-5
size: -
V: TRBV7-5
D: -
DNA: TGTGTCAGAAGCTTAGCCGGGGAGGACAGGGTCCCCCAAGAGACCCAGTACTTC
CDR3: CVRSLAGEDRVPQETQYF

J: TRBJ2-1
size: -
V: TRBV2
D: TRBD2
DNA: TGTGCCAGCAGTGAAGCTGGGACTAGCGGGAGTTTCAATGAGCAGTTCTTC
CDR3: CASSEAGTSGSFNEQFF

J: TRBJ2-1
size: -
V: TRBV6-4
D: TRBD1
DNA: TGTGCCAGCAGTTCGACAGGGGCTTACAATGAGCAGTTCTTC
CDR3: CASSSTGAYNEQFF

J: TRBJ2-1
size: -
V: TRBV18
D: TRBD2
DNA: TGTGCCAGCTCCCTCAGCGGGGGGGCTTACAATGAGCAGTTCTTC
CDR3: CASSLSGGAYNEQFF

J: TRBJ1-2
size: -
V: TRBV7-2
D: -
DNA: TGTGCCAGCACGAATGGAGGTCTGGTCTATGGCTACACCTTC
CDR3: CASTNGGLVYGYTF

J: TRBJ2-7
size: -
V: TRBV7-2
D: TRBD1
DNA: TGTGCCAGCAGCGTGGTAGGGGGCGCTTACGAGCAGTACTTC
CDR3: CASSVVGGAYEQYF

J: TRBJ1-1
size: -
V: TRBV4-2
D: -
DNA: TGTGCCAGCAGCCAAGCAGGTCTCCCTGAAGCTTTCTTT
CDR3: CASSQAGLPEAFF

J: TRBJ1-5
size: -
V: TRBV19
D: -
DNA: TGTGCCAGTTCCGTTCTCCGGACTTCTAGCAATCAGCCCCAGCATTTT
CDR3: CASSVLRTSSNQPQHF